This T cell receptor beta chain was recorded in a study of vaccination and CD4 T cells after COVID-19. About the study: Control cultures used a CEFX viral epitope pool, an HIV-1 Nef peptide pool, or no peptide.

Cultured CD4+ T cell DNA underwent sequencing with the Oncomine TCR Beta short-read assay. A single record per CDR3 protein comes from TCRdb applying MiXCR to the PCR reads. The sample lists around 13,000 distinct CDR3 sequences; around 35% were seen once. V was pared by 2 bases and J by 6 bases, with 14 bases between. Germline V CDR1 and CDR2: SGHDN, FVKESK. CDR3 size: 16 residues. Treatment: approximately nine-day PBMC culture with coronavirus spike peptide pools or control peptides (ViraFEST assay). Details on this clonotype: Its antigen is as yet unknown.

Sequences were obtained from cultured CD4+ T cells from blood. The TCR sequence derives from a human donor with COVID-19. The V and J genes are TRBV14 and TRBJ1-6; a possible D gene is TRBD1 (5 bases). The CDR3 sequence is CASSQRTGDGNSPLHF. The CDR3 DNA reads as TGTGCCAGCAGCCAAAGGACGGGGGACGGTAATTCACCCCTCCACTTT.